This T cell receptor (beta chain) was identified in a study of T cell repertoires in cytomegalovirus infection. Turning to the study itself: Alongside well-studied HLA-B-restricted CMV epitopes, recently identified HLA-C-restricted CMV epitopes were also used.

Details on this clonotype: The antigen is undetermined.

Each CDR3 protein gets one entry after TCRdb re-called the reads with MiXCR. There are around 770,000 distinct CDR3 sequences in the sample; about 27% occur only once, and under 15% lies in the top ten. With 6 bases clipped from V and 4 bases from J, the junction kept 11 bases outside the gene matches. CDR3 length: 15 residues. Germline CDR1 SNHLY, CDR2 FYNNEI. The TCR was taken from a human donor in good health (CMV status not recorded). Some clones in this sample may be carry-over from other donors' samples. The source material was cultured CD8+ T cells from PBMCs, sampled from culture after CMV antigen stimulation. This chain connects TRBV2 to TRBJ1-2, with TRBD1 identical over 7 bases. The CDR3 loop is CASSKYRDSFYGYTF. CDR3 bases: TGTGCCAGCAGCAAATACCGGGACAGTTTCTATGGCTACACCTTC.